Each of the 31 T cell receptor beta chains below was sequenced from the same sample in a study of blood T cell repertoires in COVID-19. The assay was immunoSEQ multiplex PCR, and TCRdb's table has in-frame clones only and misses some. The sample has 300,000 to 500,000 clones; nearly 90% are singletons. The sequenced material came from PBMCs or T cells enriched from blood (not recorded which). These receptors originate from a middle-aged woman with acute COVID-19.

The rearrangement joins TRBV19 to TRBJ2-2; TRBD1 matches 8 bases. Per the germline V gene, CDR1 is LNHDA and CDR2 is SQIVND (reference sequence). The CDR3 consists of 14 residues. Trimming took 3 bases from V and 4 from J; bases not matched to a gene: 1. The CDR3 DNA reads as TGTGCCAGTAGTATTGGGACAGGCACCGGGGAGCTGTTTTTT. Its translation is CASSIGTGTGELFF.

The gene calls are TRBV10-2 and TRBJ1-5; no reliable D call. V was trimmed by 0 bases and J by 1 base, leaving 7 bases between them. The CDR3 has 15 amino acids. CDR1 is WSHSY and CDR2 is SAAADI in the germline V gene. The CDR3 reads CASSESPVSNQPQHF. Here the CDR3 DNA reads TGCGCCAGCAGTGAGTCGCCGGTGAGCAATCAGCCCCAGCATTTT.

The chain recombines TRBV9 with TRBJ2-3; 7 bases line up with TRBD2. Trimming took 0 bases from V and 2 from J; bases not matched to a gene: 9. CDR1 and CDR2 (germline): SGDLS, YYNGEE. The CDR3 spans 17 residues. CDR3 region: CASSVGRLADPTDTQYF. The CDR3 DNA is TGTGCCAGCAGCGTAGGTAGGCTAGCGGACCCCACAGATACGCAGTATTTT.

This clone came up a few times. This chain joins TRBV10-2 and TRBJ1-1; perhaps TRBD1 as D (6 bases). The V and J ends lost 2 bases and 5 bases respectively, with 15 bases between them. Germline-derived CDR1 and CDR2 are WSHSY and SAAADI. There are 15 residues in the CDR3. Here the CDR3 DNA reads TGCGCCAGCAGTGAGATACAGGGCAGTAGTACTGAAGCTTTCTTT. It is translated as CASSEIQGSSTEAFF.

This chain uses TRBV10-3 with TRBJ1-2; possible D gene TRBD1, 6 bases. V lost 5 bases to trimming and J lost 6 bases, with 13 bases between them. Germline CDR1 reads ENHRY; CDR2 reads SYGVKD. The CDR3 runs 13 residues. The CDR3 region has the DNA TGTGCCATCAGTTTACAGGGATGGAATGGCTACACCTTC. Its translation is CAISLQGWNGYTF.

As regards this clone: A read error is possible here, since a much larger clone lies one base away. The chain joins TRBV6-6 to TRBJ1-2, with TRBD1 matching over 7 bases. This CDR3 spans 12 amino acids. After removal of 6 bases from V and 4 bases from J, the junction contained 2 bases not matched to a gene. Germline V gene data show CDR1 as MNHNY and CDR2 as SVGAGI (reference sequence). The chain's CDR3 is CASSGQVYGYTF. CDR3 sequence (DNA): TGTGCCAGCAGCGGACAGGTCTATGGCTACACCTTC.

This rearrangement joins TRBV19 to TRBJ1-2; a possible D gene is TRBD1 (6 bases). Trimming left V 5 bases short and J 8 bases short, with 12 bases between. Germline V lookup: CDR1 LNHDA, CDR2 SQIVND (reference sequence). The CDR3 spans 12 residues. The CDR3 here is CASSPMTGGYTF. The DNA of the CDR3 is TGTGCCAGTAGTCCGATGACAGGCGGCTACACCTTC.

V gene TRBV6-5 combines with J gene TRBJ1-2; no clear D. The length of the CDR3 is 11 residues. Germline V lookup: CDR1 MNHEY, CDR2 SVGAGI. Trimming removed 8 bases at V and 4 bases at J, with 8 bases between. This CDR3 reads CASEYSYGYTF. Here the CDR3 DNA reads TGTGCCAGCGAATATAGCTATGGCTACACCTTC.

This clone was recorded at least ten times. The chain employs TRBV15 and TRBJ2-7; 8 nucleotides align to TRBD1. Trimming took 1 base from V and 5 from J; bases not matched to a gene: 4. Germline loops: CDR1 LNHNV, CDR2 YYDKDF (reference sequence). The CDR3 is 14 amino acids. The CDR3 DNA reads TGTGCCACCAGCAGAGGACCAGGGGGCAACGAGCAGTACTTC. As protein: CATSRGPGGNEQYF.

The genes are TRBV14 and TRBJ1-3; D is undetermined. V shed 0 bases and J shed 2 bases, with 8 bases lying between them. The CDR3 extends over 15 amino acids. The germline CDR1 and CDR2 sequences are SGHDN and FVKESK. CDR3 nucleotide sequence: TGTGCCAGCAGCCAAGACGCAGGTCCTGGAAACACCATATATTTT. Its translation: CASSQDAGPGNTIYF.

CDR3 nucleotide sequence: TGTGCCAGCAACCGACAGGGGGAACTGTTTTTT. Residues: CASNRQGELFF. V usage is TRBV3-1 (or the pseudogene TRBV3-2) and J usage is TRBJ1-4; TRBD1 matches 9 bases. V lost 7 bases to trimming and J lost 12 bases; unmatched junction nucleotides: 3. CDR3 length: 11 amino acids. Germline assignment: CDR1 LGHDT and CDR2 YNNKEL (reference sequence).

This sequence joins TRBV5-4 and TRBJ1-2; D remains unclear. Germline V gene sequence: CDR1 SGHNT, CDR2 YYREEE (reference sequence). The CDR3 consists of 14 residues. V was clipped by 3 bases and J by 4 bases, with 13 bases between them. CDR3 bases: TGTGCCAGCAGCTCCGGGGTCGCCATCTATGGCTACACCTTC. Residues: CASSSGVAIYGYTF.

The chain joins TRBV6-5 to TRBJ1-2; 9 bases line up with TRBD1. The CDR3 contains 15 residues. Trimming removed 2 bases from V and 2 bases from J; junction bases left unmatched: 3. The germline V gene encodes CDR1 MNHEY and CDR2 SVGAGI. The CDR3 reads CASSYVGTGNYGYTF. The CDR3 bases are TGTGCCAGCAGTTACGTGGGGACAGGGAACTATGGCTACACCTTC.

In DNA form, the CDR3 reads TGCGCCAGCAGCTTGCTTCCAGCGGCCGATACGCAGTATTTT. Residues: CASSLLPAADTQYF. The rearrangement joins TRBV5-1 to TRBJ2-3; possible D gene TRBD2, 5 bases. Per the germline V gene, CDR1 is SGHRS and CDR2 is YFSETQ. The CDR3 is made up of 14 amino acids. Trimming took off 1 base at V and 6 bases at J, with 12 bases between the two ends.

V gene TRBV2 combines with J gene TRBJ1-1; D gene uncertain. In germline, CDR1 is SNHLY, CDR2 FYNNEI. The CDR3 has 11 residues. V dropped 4 bases and J dropped 5 bases, with 5 bases sitting between them. The CDR3 spells CASSVSTEAFF. In DNA, the CDR3 is TGTGCCAGCAGTGTGTCGACTGAAGCTTTCTTT.

The chain has TRBV6-5 and TRBJ1-2, with 7 bases aligning to TRBD1. The CDR3 length is 16 residues. V lost 2 bases to trimming and J lost 8 bases; unmatched junction nucleotides: 14. CDR1 and CDR2 (germline): MNHEY, SVGAGI. As DNA, the CDR3 is TGTGCCAGCAGTTACGGTGGGCGCGGAGGGGGCGAGGGCTACACCTTC. Translating it yields CASSYGGRGGGEGYTF.

The chain has TRBV10-3 and TRBJ1-4, with D perhaps TRBD1 (5 bases). The V gene's germline CDR1 is ENHRY and CDR2 SYGVKD. V shed 0 bases and J shed 5 bases, with 10 bases lying between them. CDR3 size: 15 residues. The CDR3, as DNA: TGTGCCATCAGTGAGTCTGGACACCCCAATGAAAAACTGTTTTTT. Translated, it gives CAISESGHPNEKLFF.

This clone was found many times. The chain recombines TRBV7-2 with TRBJ2-2; maybe TRBD2 (6 bases). CDR1 and CDR2 (germline): SGHTA, FQGNSA. Between the trimmed V and J ends, which lost 5 bases and 9 bases, there was a span of 22 bases. The CDR3 totals 16 residues. This chain's CDR3 is CASSAGGTGRWRELFF. CDR3 DNA sequence: TGTGCCAGCAGCGCTGGCGGGACTGGGAGGTGGAGGGAGCTGTTTTTT.

The gene calls are TRBV12-3 or TRBV12-4 and TRBJ1-2; unclear D gene. This CDR3 spans 13 amino acids. V was cut by 5 bases and J by 2 bases, with 9 bases left in between. The CDR3 sequence is CASSPRRNYGYTF. The CDR3 coding sequence is TGTGCCAGCAGTCCCAGGAGGAACTATGGCTACACCTTC.

The chain uses TRBV5-1 and TRBJ1-1, with a weak D call TRBD1 (5 bases). Germline lookup yields CDR1 SGHRS and CDR2 YFSETQ. V gave up 5 bases and J gave up 3 bases, with 11 bases separating them. The CDR3 runs 13 residues. The DNA of the CDR3 is TGCGCCAGCAGGGAGGGGATGCACACTGAAGCTTTCTTT. Translation: CASREGMHTEAFF.

The V and J genes are TRBV7-9 and TRBJ1-4; 9 nucleotides align to TRBD1. After removal of 5 bases from V and 8 bases from J, the junction contained 6 bases not matched to a gene. CDR3 size: 14 residues. Germline CDR1 reads SEHNR; CDR2 reads FQNEAQ (reference sequence). This chain's CDR3 is CASSGDRVTEKLFF. Written as DNA, the CDR3 is TGTGCCAGCAGCGGGGACAGGGTCACCGAAAAACTGTTTTTT.

This clone was detected a few times. This sequence joins TRBV6-6 and TRBJ2-1, with 10 bases fitting TRBD2. This CDR3 has 16 amino acids. In germline, CDR1 is MNHNY, CDR2 SVGAGI (reference sequence). V lost 5 bases and J lost 2; bases outside the gene matches: 6. The CDR3 region has the DNA TGTGCCAGCAGTCCGAATAGCGGGGGGCCCTACAATGAGCAGTTCTTC. This codes for CASSPNSGGPYNEQFF.

The chain combines TRBV7-9 with TRBJ2-7; D perhaps matches TRBD2 (6 bases). V was trimmed by 4 bases and J by 5 bases, leaving 12 bases between them. This CDR3 has 13 amino acids. CDR1 and CDR2 (germline): SEHNR, FQNEAQ (reference sequence). The CDR3 spells CASSWRGNNEQYF. DNA of the CDR3: TGTGCCAGCAGCTGGCGGGGTAACAACGAGCAGTACTTC.

This clone has a single count. At one boundary the junction diverges from the germline segment, which might be a read error. V is TRBV7-2 and J is TRBJ1-6, with a tentative D call TRBD1 (6 bases). CDR3 size: 13 residues. Germline V gene data show CDR1 as SGHTA and CDR2 as FQGNSA. This CDR3 is CASSPPGHSALHF. In DNA, the CDR3 is TGTGCCAGCAGCCCCCCGGGACATTCAGCCCTCCACTTT.

The chain employs TRBV4-1 and TRBJ1-2; D call uncertain. Deletions cut 3 bases from V and 9 bases from J, with 11 bases between. This CDR3 has 12 amino acids. Germline values: CDR1 MGHRA, CDR2 YSYEKL. In DNA, the CDR3 is TGCGCCAGCAGCCAGGGCGCAAGAAGCTACACCTTC. As protein: CASSQGARSYTF.

This chain joins TRBV5-4 and TRBJ1-1, with D possibly TRBD1 on 6 matching bases. V was clipped by 4 bases and J by 1 base, with 11 bases between them. The CDR3 loop spans 14 amino acids. Germline V gene data show CDR1 as SGHNT and CDR2 as YYREEE (reference sequence). The CDR3 here is CASSETGPNTEAFF. CDR3 nucleotides: TGTGCCAGCAGCGAAACAGGGCCGAACACTGAAGCTTTCTTT.

The chain couples TRBV6-4 to TRBJ1-6; D unresolved. V was pared by 3 bases and J by 8 bases, with 8 bases between. Germline-derived CDR1 and CDR2 are MRHNA and SNTAGT. The CDR3 covers 13 residues. Here the CDR3 reads CASSEQWDSPLHF. The CDR3 coding sequence is TGTGCCAGCAGTGAACAGTGGGATTCACCCCTCCACTTT.

This chain connects TRBV4-1 to TRBJ2-2; 8 positions match TRBD1. The CDR3 extends over 15 amino acids. Trimming removed 2 bases from V and 5 bases from J; junction bases left unmatched: 4. Per germline, CDR1 MGHRA and CDR2 YSYEKL. In DNA form, the CDR3 reads TGCGCCAGCAGCCAACAGGGGGCGCGGACCGGGGAGCTGTTTTTT. It encodes CASSQQGARTGELFF.

The V and J genes are TRBV7-8 and TRBJ2-7, with unresolved D. V was cut by 5 bases and J by 7 bases, with 6 bases left in between. CDR3 size: 10 residues. Germline CDR1 is SGHVS and CDR2 is FQNEAQ. The CDR3 protein is CASSPGEQYF. CDR3 sequence (DNA): TGTGCCAGCAGCCCCGGGGAGCAGTACTTC.

V gene TRBV13 combines with J gene TRBJ1-4, with D possibly matching TRBD1 (5 bases). The length of the CDR3 is 15 residues. V lost 4 bases, J lost 8 bases, and 17 bases lay in between. The germline CDR1 and CDR2 sequences are PRHDT and FYEKMQ (reference sequence). The CDR3 is CASSSRDSRREKLFF. The CDR3 DNA follows: TGTGCCAGCAGCTCGCGGGACTCCCGGCGGGAAAAACTGTTTTTT.

This clone has only one observation. The chain combines TRBV3-1 (or the pseudogene TRBV3-2) with TRBJ2-3; no clear D gene. The CDR3 consists of 14 residues. V was clipped by 2 bases and J by 4 bases, with 10 bases between them. The germline V gene encodes CDR1 LGHDT and CDR2 YNNKEL (reference sequence). The CDR3: CASSQWSESDTQYF. The CDR3 DNA sequence: TGTGCCAGCAGCCAATGGTCGGAGTCAGATACGCAGTATTTT.